The clone carrying this TCR beta chain was observed many times. Its cognate antigen is unknown. V shed 5 bases and J shed 3 bases, with 14 bases lying between them. The CDR3 has 15 residues. CDR1 and CDR2 from the germline V gene are MNHNS and SASEGT. RNA transcripts provided the source from which TCR beta CDR3 regions were amplified. HTBI primers were the set used in a first-round RT-PCR of the TCR CDR3. Using its own MiXCR run on the multiplex PCR reads, TCRdb lists one record per CDR3 protein. The sample contains 250,000 to 400,000 distinct CDR3 sequences, about 13% of which appear only once. The data belong to a study of T cells in Graves' hyperthyroidism and ophthalmopathy. Turning to the study itself: Peripheral blood was obtained at initial diagnosis, preceding any treatment.

With duration under 3 months, ophthalmopathy was active: Clinical Activity Score at least 3, NOSPECS at least 4. Fresh peripheral blood, 10 ml, was the source of the PBMCs. General study findings and limits: Ophthalmopathy cases were set apart from stable hyperthyroidism by a 13 V-J model.

The source of this sequence is a middle-aged woman with Graves' ophthalmopathy. V gene TRBV6-1 combines with J gene TRBJ1-3; tentative D call: TRBD1 (6 bases). Sequenced material: blood. The CDR3 sequence is CASSPSQGLGNTIYF. The CDR3 nucleotides are TGTGCCAGCAGTCCCTCACAGGGTCTTGGAAACACCATATATTTT.